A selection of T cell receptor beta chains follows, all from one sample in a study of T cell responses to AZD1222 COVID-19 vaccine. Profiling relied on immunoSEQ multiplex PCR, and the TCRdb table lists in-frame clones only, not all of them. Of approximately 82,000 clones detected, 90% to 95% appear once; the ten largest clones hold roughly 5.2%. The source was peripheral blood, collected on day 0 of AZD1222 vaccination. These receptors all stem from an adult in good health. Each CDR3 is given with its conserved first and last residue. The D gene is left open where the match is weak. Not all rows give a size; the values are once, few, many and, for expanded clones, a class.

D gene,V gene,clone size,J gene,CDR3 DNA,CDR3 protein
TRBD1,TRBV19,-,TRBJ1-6,TGTGCCAGTAGTATTCTAAGGGGGCGAGAGTGGAATTCACCCCTCCACTTT,CASSILRGREWNSPLHF
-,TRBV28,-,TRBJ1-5,TGTGCCAGCAGCCGGGGACCGGCGAGCAATCAGCCCCAGCATTTT,CASSRGPASNQPQHF
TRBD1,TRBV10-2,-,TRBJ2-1,TGCGCCAGCCTGGGACAGGGAGTAATCGATGAGCAGTTCTTC,CASLGQGVIDEQFF
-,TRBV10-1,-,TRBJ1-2,TGCGCCAGCAGTGAGTCGGGTGACAGAGGCTACACCTTC,CASSESGDRGYTF
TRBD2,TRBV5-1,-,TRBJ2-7,TGCGCCAGCAGCTTGTTTTCGCTAGCGGGGAGTCAATCCTACGAGCAGTACTTC,CASSLFSLAGSQSYEQYF
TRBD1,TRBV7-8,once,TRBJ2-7,TGTGCCAGCAGTAACCGGGACAGGGAGTACTTC,CASSNRDREYF
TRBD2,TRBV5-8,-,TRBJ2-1,TGTGCCAGCAACCCCGAGGGACTAGCGGGCCAGTCCTACAATGAGCAGTTCTTC,CASNPEGLAGQSYNEQFF
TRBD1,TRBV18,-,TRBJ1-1,TGTGCCAGCTCACCGGGACAGTCCCCTCCGAACACTGAAGCTTTCTTT,CASSPGQSPPNTEAFF
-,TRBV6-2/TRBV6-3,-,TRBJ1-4,TGTGCCAGCAGTTACCGAGGAGGTTATGAAAAACTGTTTTTT,CASSYRGGYEKLFF
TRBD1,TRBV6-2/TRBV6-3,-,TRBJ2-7,TGTGCCAGCACCCCGGACAGGGGATACGAGCAGTACTTC,CASTPDRGYEQYF
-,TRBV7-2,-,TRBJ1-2,TGTGCCAGCAGCCTCGCTCACGGAGCTAACTATGGCTACACCTTC,CASSLAHGANYGYTF
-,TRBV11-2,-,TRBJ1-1,TGTGCCAGCAGCTTAGATATTATGAACACTGAAGCTTTCTTT,CASSLDIMNTEAFF
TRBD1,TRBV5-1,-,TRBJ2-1,TGCGCCAGCAGCTGGACAGGCGGCTCCTACAATGAGCAGTTCTTC,CASSWTGGSYNEQFF
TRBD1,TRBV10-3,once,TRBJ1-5,TGTGCCATCAGTGATTCGGACAGGGGGTACCAGCCCCAGCATTTT,CAISDSDRGYQPQHF
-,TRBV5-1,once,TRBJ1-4,TGCGCCAGCAGCTTGGGAGCCGGGGTAACTAATGAAAAACTGTTTTTT,CASSLGAGVTNEKLFF
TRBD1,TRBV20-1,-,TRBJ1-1,TGCAGTGCTAGTCAGGGGGAGCGACTTTCTGAAGCTTTCTTT,CSASQGERLSEAFF
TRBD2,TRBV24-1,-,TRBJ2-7,TGTGCCACCTTAGGGCGAGGTAGCGGGGGGTACGAGCAGTACTTC,CATLGRGSGGYEQYF
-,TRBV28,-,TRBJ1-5,TGTGCCAGCAGTTTTGGGGGGGGCAGCCACAATCAGCCCCAGCATTTT,CASSFGGGSHNQPQHF
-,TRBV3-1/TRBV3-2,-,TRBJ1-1,TGTGCCAGCAGCCCTCCGTTCGGGGGCGTCACTGAAGCTTTCTTT,CASSPPFGGVTEAFF
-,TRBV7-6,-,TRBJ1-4,TGTGCCAGCAGCTTAGCGGAGGCAGGGACAAATGAAAAACTGTTTTTT,CASSLAEAGTNEKLFF
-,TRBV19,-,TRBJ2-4,TGTGCCAGTAGTGCTAAACAGCTCTCAGCCAAAAACATTCAGTACTTC,CASSAKQLSAKNIQYF
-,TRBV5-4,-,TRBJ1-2,TGTGCCAGCAGCTTGGGGCATGGCTACACCTTC,CASSLGHGYTF
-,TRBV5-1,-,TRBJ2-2,TGCGCCAGCAGCTCACAGGGTATTTACACCGGGGAGCTGTTTTTT,CASSSQGIYTGELFF
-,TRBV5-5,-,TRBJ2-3,TGTGCCAGCAGCTTGATGGGGGTTAGGACAGATACGCAGTATTTT,CASSLMGVRTDTQYF
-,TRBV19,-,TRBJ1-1,TGTGCCAGTAGTACCTCAAAACAGGGTTTGTGGGTTGGCACTGAAGCTTTCTTT,CASSTSKQGLWVGTEAFF
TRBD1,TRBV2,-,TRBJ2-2,TGTGCCAGCAGTGTTACGACAGGGGGCACCGGGGAGCTGTTTTTT,CASSVTTGGTGELFF
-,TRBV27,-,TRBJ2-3,TGTGCCAGCAGTCCTTTAAGATACGGAGCATTAGCGCAGTATTTT,CASSPLRYGALAQYF
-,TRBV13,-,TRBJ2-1,TGTGCCAGCAGCTTAGGGGGGAGCTCCTACAATGAGCAGTTCTTC,CASSLGGSSYNEQFF
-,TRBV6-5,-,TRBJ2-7,TGTGCCAGAGGGAGCCCCGGGGAAGAGCAGTACTTC,CARGSPGEEQYF
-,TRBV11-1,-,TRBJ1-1,TGTGCCAGCAGCTTAAGTCTTATGAACACTGAAGCTTTCTTT,CASSLSLMNTEAFF
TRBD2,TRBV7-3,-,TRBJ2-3,TGTGCCAGCAGCCTCGGACTAGCGGGGGTGGGCACAGATACGCAGTATTTT,CASSLGLAGVGTDTQYF
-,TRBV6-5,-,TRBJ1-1,TGTGCCAGCCTTCAGGGGACTGAAGCTTTCTTT,CASLQGTEAFF
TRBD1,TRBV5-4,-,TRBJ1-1,TGTGCCAGCAGCTTTGACAGGGGGAGCACTGAAGCTTTCTTT,CASSFDRGSTEAFF
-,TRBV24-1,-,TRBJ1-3,TGTGCCACCAGGGGTGGTGGAAACACCATATATTTT,CATRGGGNTIYF
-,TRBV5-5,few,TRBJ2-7,TGTGCCAGCAGGCCCGGGCCCTCCTACGAGCAGTACTTC,CASRPGPSYEQYF
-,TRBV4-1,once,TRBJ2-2,TGCGCCAGCAGTATACTACGTGGGGGGACCGGGGAGCTGTTTTTT,CASSILRGGTGELFF
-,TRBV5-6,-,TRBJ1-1,TGTGCCAGCAGCCACGCGGGACAGAACACTGAAGCTTTCTTT,CASSHAGQNTEAFF
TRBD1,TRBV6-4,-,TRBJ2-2,TGTGCCAGCAGTGAAGGGACAGGTGGTAACACCGGGGAGCTGTTTTTT,CASSEGTGGNTGELFF
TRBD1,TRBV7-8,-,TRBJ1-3,TGTGCCAGCAGCTTAGCGGGGACAGACGGAAACACCATATATTTT,CASSLAGTDGNTIYF
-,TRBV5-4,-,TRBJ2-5,TGTGCCAGCAGCTTGGACCGGGTAGGGACCCAGTACTTC,CASSLDRVGTQYF
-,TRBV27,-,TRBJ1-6,TGTGCCAGCAGTTTCATGGGTAGGAATTCACCCCTCCACTTT,CASSFMGRNSPLHF
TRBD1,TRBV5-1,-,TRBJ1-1,TGCGCCAGCAGCTTGGGAGCAGGGGGCTTGGCCACTGAAGCTTTCTTT,CASSLGAGGLATEAFF
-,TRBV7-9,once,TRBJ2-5,TGTGCCAGCACAAGGGCTGGGGCGGCCCAGTACTTC,CASTRAGAAQYF
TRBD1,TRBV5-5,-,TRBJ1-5,TGTGCCAGCAGCCTGGCGACAGGGCTCAGCAATCAGCCCCAGCATTTT,CASSLATGLSNQPQHF
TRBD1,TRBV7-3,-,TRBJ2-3,TGTGCCAGCAGCCGGGACAGGGGAACAGATACGCAGTATTTT,CASSRDRGTDTQYF
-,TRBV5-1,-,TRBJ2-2,TGCGCCAGCAGCTTGCAATCTGGGAACACCGGGGAGCTGTTTTTT,CASSLQSGNTGELFF
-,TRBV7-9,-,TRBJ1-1,TGTGCCAGCAGCCCGTGGGACGGGGGGAGGGGAGCTTTCTTT,CASSPWDGGRGAFF
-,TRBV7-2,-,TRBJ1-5,TGTGCCAGCAGCGCCCAAGAGGATCAGCCCCAGCATTTT,CASSAQEDQPQHF
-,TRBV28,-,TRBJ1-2,TGTGCCAGCAGGCAACAGCGCCATGGCTACACCTTC,CASRQQRHGYTF
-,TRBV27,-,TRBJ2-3,TGTGCCAGCAGACCCGGGGACTTTAGGCATACGCAGTATTTT,CASRPGDFRHTQYF
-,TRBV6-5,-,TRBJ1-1,TGTGCCAGCAGTTACTCGGGAGGGGCTGAAGCTTTCTTT,CASSYSGGAEAFF
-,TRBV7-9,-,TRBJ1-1,TGTGCCAGCAGCCCCCGGACGATGAACACTGAAGCTTTCTTT,CASSPRTMNTEAFF
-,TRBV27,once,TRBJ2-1,TGTGCCAGCAGTCCCTACAGGGTTAGCGATGAGCAGTTCTTC,CASSPYRVSDEQFF
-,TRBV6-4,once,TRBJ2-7,TGTGCCAGCAGTGAGGGTAGTGGGACAGAGCGGGGGAGCTCCTACGAGCAGTACTTC,CASSEGSGTERGSSYEQYF
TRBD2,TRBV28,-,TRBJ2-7,TGTGCCAGCAGTCCGGGCGGGGGACTCTCCTACGAGCAGTACTTC,CASSPGGGLSYEQYF
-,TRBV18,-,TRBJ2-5,TGTGCCAGCTCACCTCAAACAGGGCAAGAGACCCAGTACTTC,CASSPQTGQETQYF
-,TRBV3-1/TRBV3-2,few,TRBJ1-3,TGTGCCAGCAGCCAATTCAGATCTGGAAACACCATATATTTT,CASSQFRSGNTIYF
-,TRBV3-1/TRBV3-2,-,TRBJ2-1,TGTGCCAGCAGCCCCCCCGGGACCCTGGAGCAGTTCTTC,CASSPPGTLEQFF
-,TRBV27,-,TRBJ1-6,TGTGCCAGCAGTTTATCCGCCAGATCACCCCTCCACTTT,CASSLSARSPLHF
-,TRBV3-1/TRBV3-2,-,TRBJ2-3,TGTGCCAGCAGCCAAGTGGGGGCAGGGGATACGCAGTATTTT,CASSQVGAGDTQYF